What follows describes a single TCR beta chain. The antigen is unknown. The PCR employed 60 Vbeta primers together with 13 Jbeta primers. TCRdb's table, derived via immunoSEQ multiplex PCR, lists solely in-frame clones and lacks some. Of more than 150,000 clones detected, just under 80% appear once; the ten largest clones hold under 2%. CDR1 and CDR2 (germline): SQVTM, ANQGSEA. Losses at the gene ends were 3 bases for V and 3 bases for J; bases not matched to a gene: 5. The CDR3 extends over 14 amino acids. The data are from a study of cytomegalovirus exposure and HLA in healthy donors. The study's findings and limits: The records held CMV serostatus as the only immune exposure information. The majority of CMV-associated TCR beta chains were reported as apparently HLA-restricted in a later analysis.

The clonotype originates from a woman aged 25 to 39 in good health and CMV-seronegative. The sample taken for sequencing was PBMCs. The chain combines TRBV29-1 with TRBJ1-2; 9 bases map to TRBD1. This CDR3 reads CSVENRTGDYGYTF. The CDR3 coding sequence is TGCAGCGTTGAGAACCGGACAGGGGACTATGGCTACACCTTC.